Below are 17 T cell receptor beta chains sequenced from a single sample in a study of siplizumab effects on memory and regulatory T cells. The repertoire was sequenced with immunoSEQ multiplex PCR; TCRdb's copy has only in-frame clones and lacks some. Found here are about 110,000 clones, around 92% of them singletons; the top ten hold 0.6% to 0.8%. The sample was Tregs sorted from blood. The origin of the receptors is a human donor in good health.

V usage is TRBV5-1 and J usage is TRBJ2-2; perhaps TRBD2 as D (6 bases). The V end lost 7 bases, the J end lost 3 bases, and 16 bases lay between the germline ends. Germline-derived CDR1 and CDR2 are SGHRS and YFSETQ. There are 15 residues in the CDR3. CDR3 in amino acids: CASEGSGTDTGELFF. In DNA, the CDR3 is TGCGCCAGCGAGGGTAGCGGAACCGACACCGGGGAGCTGTTTTTT.

The gene calls are TRBV7-9 and TRBJ2-5; D is unresolved. Germline loops: CDR1 SEHNR, CDR2 FQNEAQ (reference sequence). This CDR3 has 12 residues. V lost 1 base and J 5 bases, leaving 5 bases between the germline ends. Here the CDR3 reads CASSLVLETQYF. CDR3 nucleotides: TGTGCCAGCAGCTTAGTTTTGGAGACCCAGTACTTC. The variable domain in full, completed from reference TRBV7-9 and TRBJ2-5, reads DTGVSQNPRHKITKRGQNVTFRCDPISEHNRLYWYRQTLGQGPEFLTYFQNEAQLEKSRLLSDRFSAERPKGSFSTLEIQRTEQGDSAMYLCASSLVLETQYFGPGTRLLVL.

This sequence joins TRBV18 and TRBJ1-2; D gene ambiguous. Germline assignment: CDR1 KGHSH and CDR2 LQKENI. The CDR3 has 15 amino acids. Trimming shortened V by 4 bases and J by 4 bases, and 16 bases separated the two germline ends. CDR3 sequence (DNA): TGTGCCAGCTCACGCAGTCAGGACGAGATCTATGGCTACACCTTC. Translated, it gives CASSRSQDEIYGYTF.

The chain has TRBV5-4 and TRBJ1-5, with D perhaps matching TRBD1 (5 bases). The CDR3 contains 14 residues. The V gene's germline CDR1 is SGHNT and CDR2 YYREEE (reference sequence). Trimming pared 3 bases from V and 4 bases from J, leaving 11 bases between. The CDR3 DNA reads as TGTGCCAGCAGCTCAGATGCAGGGAATCAGCCCCAGCATTTT. Residues: CASSSDAGNQPQHF.

This clone came up once. J is TRBJ1-2 and V is TRBV18; D ambiguous. V lost 2 bases, J lost 1 base, and 5 bases lay in between. Germline V CDR1 and CDR2: KGHSH, LQKENI. The CDR3 is 13 amino acids. The CDR3 DNA is TGTGCCAGCTCACCAGTTGTTAACTATGGCTACACCTTC. Translation: CASSPVVNYGYTF.

The J gene is TRBJ2-1, the V gene TRBV30; TRBD1 is a possible D gene (5 bases). The CDR3 runs to 14 residues. Germline lookup yields CDR1 GTSNPN and CDR2 SVGIG (reference sequence). V was shortened by 4 bases and J by 5 bases, with 15 bases between the two germline ends. CDR3 region: CAWISQGRNNEQFF. The CDR3 coding sequence is TGTGCCTGGATATCCCAGGGTAGGAACAATGAGCAGTTCTTC.

The V and J genes are TRBV6-5 and TRBJ2-7; 8 bases match TRBD1. Germline CDR1 and CDR2: MNHEY and SVGAGI. Trimming cost V 2 bases and J 0 bases; bases outside gene matches: 3. This CDR3 is 15 amino acids long. CDR3 loop: CASSYQGQVSYEQYF. CDR3 coding DNA: TGTGCCAGCAGTTACCAGGGACAGGTCTCCTACGAGCAGTACTTC.

This chain uses TRBV6-5 with TRBJ2-7, with 8 bases lining up with TRBD1. V was pared by 5 bases and J by 5 bases, with 2 bases of the junction left unmatched. Germline values: CDR1 MNHEY, CDR2 SVGAGI. The CDR3 spans 12 residues. The CDR3 is CASSGQGNEQYF. The CDR3 DNA is TGTGCCAGCAGTGGACAGGGAAACGAGCAGTACTTC.

The J gene is TRBJ2-1, the V gene TRBV5-1; D gene unclear. V lost 0 bases and J 8 bases, leaving 3 bases between the germline ends. CDR1 and CDR2 from the germline V gene are SGHRS and YFSETQ. CDR3 length: 11 amino acids. CDR3 region: CASSLEYEQFF. CDR3 nucleotides: TGCGCCAGCAGCTTGGAGTATGAGCAGTTCTTC.

Remarks on this clone: At the DNA level, this CDR3 is encoded by other sequences in the same sample as well. The chain couples TRBV11-2 to TRBJ2-7; a possible D gene is TRBD2 (5 bases). CDR3 size: 14 residues. Germline-derived CDR1 and CDR2 are SGHAT and FQNNGV. V lost 5 bases and J 6 bases, leaving 17 bases between the germline ends. The CDR3 region has the DNA TGTGCCAGCAGCCCCGGGATAACGGGTTCCGAGCAGTACTTC. Protein: CASSPGITGSEQYF.

J is TRBJ2-5 and V is TRBV5-1; a weak D match, TRBD2 (5 bases). V was pared by 0 bases and J by 5 bases, with 14 bases between. The CDR3 loop spans 15 amino acids. The germline CDR1 and CDR2 sequences are SGHRS and YFSETQ. CDR3 residues: CASSLGLTPRETQYF. In nucleotides, the CDR3 is TGCGCCAGCAGCTTGGGACTAACCCCGAGGGAGACCCAGTACTTC. The variable domain in full, completed from reference TRBV5-1 and TRBJ2-5, reads KAGVTQTPRYLIKTRGQQVTLSCSPISGHRSVSWYQQTPGQGLQFLFEYFSETQRNKGNFPGRFSGRQFSNSRSEMNVSTLELGDSALYLCASSLGLTPRETQYFGPGTRLLVL.

The chain employs TRBV9 and TRBJ2-2; TRBD1 is a possible D gene (5 bases). The CDR3 contains 14 residues. The V gene's germline CDR1 is SGDLS and CDR2 YYNGEE. The V gene lost 2 bases and the J gene lost 1 base, with 6 bases spanning the gap. CDR3 in DNA: TGTGCCAGCAGCGTGGGGCTGAACACCGGGGAGCTGTTTTTT. This encodes CASSVGLNTGELFF.

CDR3 amino acids: CASSYGQTSMNTEAFF. As DNA, the CDR3 is TGTGCCAGCAGTTACGGGCAGACATCCATGAACACTGAAGCTTTCTTT. V gene TRBV6-6 combines with J gene TRBJ1-1; no firm D call. The CDR3 extends over 16 amino acids. Germline-derived CDR1 and CDR2 are MNHNY and SVGAGI (reference sequence). The V and J ends lost 2 bases and 0 bases respectively, with 13 bases between them.

The rearrangement links TRBV10-3 to TRBJ2-7; D perhaps matches TRBD2 (6 bases). Trimming took 4 bases from V and 9 from J, leaving 22 bases between them. The CDR3 is 15 amino acids. Germline values: CDR1 ENHRY, CDR2 SYGVKD. The CDR3 DNA reads as TGTGCCATCAGTGGGCCTGGGACTCCCGGAGGCCGGCAGTACTTC. This sequence encodes CAISGPGTPGGRQYF.

V and J are TRBV11-3 and TRBJ2-1; 8 nucleotides agree with TRBD1. Trimming took 4 bases from V and 0 from J; bases not matched to a gene: 8. Looked up from germline, CDR1 is SGHNT and CDR2 is YENEEA. CDR3 size: 17 residues. The CDR3 protein is CASSSDRGPSSYNEQFF. CDR3 in DNA: TGTGCCAGCAGCTCCGACAGGGGCCCAAGCTCCTACAATGAGCAGTTCTTC.

The chain employs TRBV2 and TRBJ2-7, with TRBD2 as a possible D gene (5 bases). The CDR3 sequence is 14 residues long. V lost 4 bases and J 3 bases, leaving 13 bases between the germline ends. The germline V gene encodes CDR1 SNHLY and CDR2 FYNNEI. DNA of the CDR3: TGTGCCAGCAGTGTCCTGACTAAAGACTACGAGCAGTACTTC. This translates into CASSVLTKDYEQYF.

The V and J genes are TRBV7-3 and TRBJ2-1; no definite D call. Trimming left V 1 base short and J 9 bases short, with 13 bases between. Germline assignment: CDR1 SGHTA and CDR2 FQGTGA. This CDR3 is built from 14 residues. The CDR3 bases are TGTGCCAGCAGCTTAATGGCTTATGGGGTTGAGCAGTTCTTC. Its translation: CASSLMAYGVEQFF.